This entry lists 4 T cell receptor beta chains sequenced from one sample in a study of a mutant IDH1 vaccine in newly diagnosed glioma. Their recognized antigens are unknown. Sequenced by immunoSEQ multiplex PCR; TCRdb stores in-frame clones only, minus some. The table shows approximately 41,000 clones, with 91% occurring only once. Time point denoted: week 23, last vaccination. The investigators gave 300 ug of mutant IDH1 20-mer peptide in each vaccine dose, together with topical imiquimod. Sequences were derived from PBMCs, sampled from a glioma patient whose treatment included an IDH1 peptide vaccine. The receptors originated from a man aged 50 to 59 with glioma.

J is TRBJ2-7 and V is TRBV7-9, with D uncertain. There are 14 residues in the CDR3. In germline, CDR1 is SEHNR, CDR2 FQNEAQ (reference sequence). Trimming pared 3 bases from V and 0 bases from J, leaving 9 bases between. CDR3 loop: CASSFSLSSYEQYF. The CDR3 DNA reads TGTGCCAGCAGCTTTTCCCTCAGCTCCTACGAGCAGTACTTC.

J is TRBJ2-7 and V is TRBV18; D unclear. Looked up from germline, CDR1 is KGHSH and CDR2 is LQKENI. This CDR3 spans 13 amino acids. V lost 1 base and J 7 bases, leaving 11 bases between the germline ends. CDR3 protein: CASSPQGHGEQYF. CDR3 bases: TGTGCCAGCTCACCACAGGGTCACGGTGAGCAGTACTTC.

The V gene is TRBV1, the J gene TRBJ2-6. TRBV1 is assigned pseudogene status. This CDR3 is built from 11 residues. Here the CDR3 DNA reads TGCACCAGCAGTCGGGCCAACGTCCTGACTTTC. Protein: CTSSRANVLTF.

As DNA, the CDR3 is TGTGCCAGCAGTGAATTTTTCCAAACAGGGGGAAACACCATATATTTT. Translation gives CASSEFFQTGGNTIYF. The chain links TRBV2 to TRBJ1-3; TRBD1 is a possible D gene (6 bases). CDR1 is SNHLY and CDR2 is FYNNEI in the germline V gene. CDR3 size: 16 residues. Deletions cut 2 bases from V and 4 bases from J, with 15 bases between.